This TCR beta chain was captured in a study of T cell changes during pregnancy in multiple sclerosis. This clone showed up just once. Sequencing used immunoSEQ multiplex PCR; TCRdb keeps in-frame clones, though not all of them. The table shows about 38,000 clones, with over 85% occurring only once. Trimming at V came to 0 bases and at J to 10 bases, leaving 9 bases not matched to a gene. The CDR3 extends over 15 amino acids. Germline CDR1 and CDR2: SGHRS and YFSETQ. The chain joins TRBV5-1 to TRBJ2-1; 8 bases are shared with TRBD2. The sequence was obtained from a female donor with multiple sclerosis, enrolled in a pregnancy study. Specimen: CD4+ T cells from peripheral blood mononuclear cells, collected before pregnancy. This chain's CDR3 is CASSLAGLAPYEQFF. CDR3 in DNA: TGCGCCAGCAGCTTGGCAGGACTAGCTCCCTACGAGCAGTTCTTC.